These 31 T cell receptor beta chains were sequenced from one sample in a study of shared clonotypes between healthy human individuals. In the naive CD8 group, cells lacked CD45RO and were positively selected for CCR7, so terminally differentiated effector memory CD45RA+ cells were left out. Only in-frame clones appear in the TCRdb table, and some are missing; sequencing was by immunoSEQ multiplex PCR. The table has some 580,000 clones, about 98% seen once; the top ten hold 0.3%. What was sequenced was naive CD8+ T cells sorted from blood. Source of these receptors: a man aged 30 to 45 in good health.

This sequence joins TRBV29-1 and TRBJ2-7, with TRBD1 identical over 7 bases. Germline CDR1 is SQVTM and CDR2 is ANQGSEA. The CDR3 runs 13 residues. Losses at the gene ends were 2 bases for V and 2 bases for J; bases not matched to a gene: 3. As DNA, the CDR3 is TGCAGCGTTGAACGGCAGGGGGCCTACGAGCAGTACTTC. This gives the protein CSVERQGAYEQYF.

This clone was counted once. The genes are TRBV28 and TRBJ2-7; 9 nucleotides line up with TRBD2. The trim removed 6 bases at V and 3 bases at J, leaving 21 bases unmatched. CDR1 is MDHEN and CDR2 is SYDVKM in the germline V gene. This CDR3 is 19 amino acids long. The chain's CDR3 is CASSPDPPETSGSIYEQYF. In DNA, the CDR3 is TGTGCCAGCAGCCCAGATCCCCCCGAGACTAGCGGTAGCATCTACGAGCAGTACTTC.

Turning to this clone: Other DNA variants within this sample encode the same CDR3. For the CDR3, the DNA is TGTGCCAGCAGCTTAGGCTCCGGGGAGCTGTTTTTT. It yields the protein CASSLGSGELFF. The gene calls are TRBV7-9 and TRBJ2-2, with D unresolved. V was clipped by 1 base and J by 6 bases, with 3 bases between them. This CDR3 comprises 12 residues. Germline V gives CDR1 SEHNR, CDR2 FQNEAQ (reference sequence).

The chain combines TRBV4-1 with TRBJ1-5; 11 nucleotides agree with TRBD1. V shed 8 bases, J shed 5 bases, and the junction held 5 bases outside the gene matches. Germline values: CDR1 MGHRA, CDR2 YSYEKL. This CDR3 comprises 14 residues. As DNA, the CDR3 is TGCGCCAGCGGGTCGGGACAGGGGGATCAGCCCCAGCATTTT. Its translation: CASGSGQGDQPQHF.

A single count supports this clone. The CDR3 is CASGLADHYEQYF. In DNA, the CDR3 is TGCGCCAGCGGACTAGCGGACCACTACGAGCAGTACTTC. This chain links TRBV5-1 with TRBJ2-7, with 10 bases aligning to TRBD2. The CDR3 spans 13 residues. Germline-derived CDR1 and CDR2 are SGHRS and YFSETQ. V trimming: 7 bases; J trimming: 3 bases; junction bases outside the gene matches: 4. Using reference TRBV5-1 and TRBJ2-7 for the parts outside the CDR3, the full variable domain is KAGVTQTPRYLIKTRGQQVTLSCSPISGHRSVSWYQQTPGQGLQFLFEYFSETQRNKGNFPGRFSGRQFSNSRSEMNVSTLELGDSALYLCASGLADHYEQYFGPGTRLTVT.

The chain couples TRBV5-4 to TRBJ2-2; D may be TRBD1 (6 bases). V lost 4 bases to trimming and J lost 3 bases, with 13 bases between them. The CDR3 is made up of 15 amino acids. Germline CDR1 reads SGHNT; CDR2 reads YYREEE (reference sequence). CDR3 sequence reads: CASSQQGEDTGELFF. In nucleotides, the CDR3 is TGTGCCAGCAGCCAACAGGGAGAAGACACCGGGGAGCTGTTTTTT.

As DNA, the CDR3 is TGTGCCAGCAGTATTCGCGCCCGAGCAGATGGCTACACCTTC. Protein sequence: CASSIRARADGYTF. The V and J genes are TRBV27 and TRBJ1-2; D is unclear. This CDR3 region has 14 residues. Trimming took 5 bases from V and 6 from J, leaving 16 bases between them. Germline CDR1 reads MNHEY; CDR2 reads SMNVEV (reference sequence).

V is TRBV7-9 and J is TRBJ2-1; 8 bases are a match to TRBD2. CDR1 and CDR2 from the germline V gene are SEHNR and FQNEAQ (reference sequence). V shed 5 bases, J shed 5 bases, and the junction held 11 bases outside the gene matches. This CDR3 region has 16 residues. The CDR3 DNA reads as TGTGCCAGCAGCCTCCCGGGACTAGGTGCCCACAATGAGCAGTTCTTC. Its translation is CASSLPGLGAHNEQFF.

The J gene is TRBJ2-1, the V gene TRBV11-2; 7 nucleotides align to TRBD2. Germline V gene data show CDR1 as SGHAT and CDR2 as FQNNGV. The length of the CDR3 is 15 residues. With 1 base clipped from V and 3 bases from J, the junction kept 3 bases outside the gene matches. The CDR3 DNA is TGTGCCAGCAGCTTAGTTGCGGGAGACTACAATGAGCAGTTCTTC. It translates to CASSLVAGDYNEQFF.

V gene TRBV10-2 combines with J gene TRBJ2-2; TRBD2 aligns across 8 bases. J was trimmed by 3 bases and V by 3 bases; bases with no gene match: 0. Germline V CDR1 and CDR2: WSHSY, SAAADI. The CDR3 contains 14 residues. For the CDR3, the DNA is TGCGCCAGCAGTGAACTAGCGGACACCGGGGAGCTGTTTTTT. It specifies CASSELADTGELFF.

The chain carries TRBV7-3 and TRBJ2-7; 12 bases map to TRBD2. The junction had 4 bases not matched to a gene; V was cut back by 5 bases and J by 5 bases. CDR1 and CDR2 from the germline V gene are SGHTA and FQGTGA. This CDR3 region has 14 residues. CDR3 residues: CASSPTSGSHEQYF. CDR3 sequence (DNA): TGTGCCAGCAGCCCGACTAGCGGGAGCCACGAGCAGTACTTC.

The CDR3 nucleotides read TGTGCCAGCTCCACCGGGGTTGGGAGGTCGGGCACTGAAGCTTTCTTT. Translated, it gives CASSTGVGRSGTEAFF. The gene calls are TRBV18 and TRBJ1-1; D not certain. Germline values: CDR1 KGHSH, CDR2 LQKENI. The CDR3 is 16 residues long. The germline V and J ends were trimmed by 6 bases and 4 bases, with 21 bases remaining between them.

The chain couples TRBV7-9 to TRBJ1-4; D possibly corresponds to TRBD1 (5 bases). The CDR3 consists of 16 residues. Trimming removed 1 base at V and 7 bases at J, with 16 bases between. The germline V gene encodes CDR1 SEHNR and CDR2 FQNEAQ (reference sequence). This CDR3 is CASSLEAGGVGEKLFF. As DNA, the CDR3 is TGTGCCAGCAGCTTAGAAGCCGGGGGTGTGGGTGAAAAACTGTTTTTT.

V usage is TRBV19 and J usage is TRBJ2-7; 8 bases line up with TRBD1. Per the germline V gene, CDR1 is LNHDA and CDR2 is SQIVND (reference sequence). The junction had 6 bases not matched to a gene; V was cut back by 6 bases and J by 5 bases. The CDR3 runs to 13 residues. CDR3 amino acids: CASSTGGYDEQYF. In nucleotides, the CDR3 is TGTGCCAGTAGCACAGGGGGTTATGACGAGCAGTACTTC.

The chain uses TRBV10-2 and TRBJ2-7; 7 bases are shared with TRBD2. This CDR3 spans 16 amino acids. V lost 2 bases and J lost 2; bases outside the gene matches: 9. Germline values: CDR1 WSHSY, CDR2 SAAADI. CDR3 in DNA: TGCGCCAGCAGTGAGGATGGAGTAGCGGGTCCCTACGAGCAGTACTTC. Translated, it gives CASSEDGVAGPYEQYF.

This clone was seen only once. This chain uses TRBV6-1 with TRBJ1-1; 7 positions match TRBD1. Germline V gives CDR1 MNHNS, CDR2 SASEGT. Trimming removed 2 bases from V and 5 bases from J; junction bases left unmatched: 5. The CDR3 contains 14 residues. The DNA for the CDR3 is TGTGCCAGCAGTGAACTGACAGGGAGTACTGAAGCTTTCTTT. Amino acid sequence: CASSELTGSTEAFF.

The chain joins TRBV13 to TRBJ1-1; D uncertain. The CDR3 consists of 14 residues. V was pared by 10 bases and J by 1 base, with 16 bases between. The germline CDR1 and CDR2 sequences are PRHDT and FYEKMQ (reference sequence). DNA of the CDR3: TGTGCCACCACGTCCGATCCGGGGAACACTGAAGCTTTCTTT. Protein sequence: CATTSDPGNTEAFF.

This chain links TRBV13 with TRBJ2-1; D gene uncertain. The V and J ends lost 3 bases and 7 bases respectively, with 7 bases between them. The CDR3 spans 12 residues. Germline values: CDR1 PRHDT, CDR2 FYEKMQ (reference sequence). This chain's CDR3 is CASSFAPNEQFF. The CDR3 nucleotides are TGTGCCAGCAGCTTCGCCCCAAATGAGCAGTTCTTC.

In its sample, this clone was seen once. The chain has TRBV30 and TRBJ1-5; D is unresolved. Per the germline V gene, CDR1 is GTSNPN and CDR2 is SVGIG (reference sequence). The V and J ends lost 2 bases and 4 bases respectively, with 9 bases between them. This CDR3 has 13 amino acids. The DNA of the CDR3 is TGTGCCTGGAGTACGGGGAATAATCAGCCCCAGCATTTT. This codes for CAWSTGNNQPQHF.

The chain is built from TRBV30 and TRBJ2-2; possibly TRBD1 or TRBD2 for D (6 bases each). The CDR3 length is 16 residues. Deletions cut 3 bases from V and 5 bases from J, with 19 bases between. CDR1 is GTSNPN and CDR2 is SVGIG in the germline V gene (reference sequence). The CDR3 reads CAWSRLTGGETGELFF. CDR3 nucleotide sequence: TGTGCCTGGAGCCGTCTTACCGGGGGCGAGACCGGGGAGCTGTTTTTT.

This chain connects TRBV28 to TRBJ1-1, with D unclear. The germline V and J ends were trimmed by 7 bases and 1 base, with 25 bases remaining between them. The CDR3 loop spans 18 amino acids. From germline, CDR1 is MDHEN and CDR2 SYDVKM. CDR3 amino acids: CASTSRVTSEDKNTEAFF. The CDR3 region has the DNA TGTGCCAGCACCTCCCGGGTAACTAGCGAAGACAAGAACACTGAAGCTTTCTTT.

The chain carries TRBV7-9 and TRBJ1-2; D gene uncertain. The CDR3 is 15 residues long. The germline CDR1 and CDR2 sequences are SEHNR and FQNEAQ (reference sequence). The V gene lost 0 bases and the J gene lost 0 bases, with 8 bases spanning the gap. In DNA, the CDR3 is TGTGCCAGCAGCTTAGCCGAAAGAGCTAACTATGGCTACACCTTC. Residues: CASSLAERANYGYTF.

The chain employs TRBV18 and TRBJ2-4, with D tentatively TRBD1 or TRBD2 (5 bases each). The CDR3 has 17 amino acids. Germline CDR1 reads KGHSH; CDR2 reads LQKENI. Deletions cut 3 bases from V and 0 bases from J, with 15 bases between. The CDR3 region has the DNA TGTGCCAGCTCACCCGACCTGGGACGGCTAGCCAAAAACATTCAGTACTTC. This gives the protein CASSPDLGRLAKNIQYF.

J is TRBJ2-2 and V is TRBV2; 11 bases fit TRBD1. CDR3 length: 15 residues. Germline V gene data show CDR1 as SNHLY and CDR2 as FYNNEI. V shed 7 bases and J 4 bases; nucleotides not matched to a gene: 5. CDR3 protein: CASNWDRGSTGELFF. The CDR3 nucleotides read TGTGCCAGCAACTGGGACAGGGGGAGCACCGGGGAGCTGTTTTTT.

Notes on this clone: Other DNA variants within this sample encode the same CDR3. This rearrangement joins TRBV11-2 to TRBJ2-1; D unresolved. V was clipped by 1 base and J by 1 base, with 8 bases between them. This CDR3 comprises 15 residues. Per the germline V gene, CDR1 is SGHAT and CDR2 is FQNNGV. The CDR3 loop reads CASSLGVASYNEQFF. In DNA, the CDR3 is TGTGCCAGCAGCTTAGGGGTAGCATCCTACAATGAGCAGTTCTTC.

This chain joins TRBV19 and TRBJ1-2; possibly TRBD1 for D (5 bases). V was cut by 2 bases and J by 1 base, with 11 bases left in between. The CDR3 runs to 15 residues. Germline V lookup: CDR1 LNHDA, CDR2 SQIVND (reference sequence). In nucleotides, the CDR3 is TGTGCCAGTAGTATACGGGCAGGGAATAACTATGGCTACACCTTC. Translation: CASSIRAGNNYGYTF.

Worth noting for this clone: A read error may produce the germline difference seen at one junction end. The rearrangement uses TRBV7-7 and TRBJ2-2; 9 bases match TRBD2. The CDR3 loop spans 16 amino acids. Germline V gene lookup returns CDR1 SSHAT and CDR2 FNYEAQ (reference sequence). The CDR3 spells CASSVAGELNTGELFF. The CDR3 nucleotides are TGTGCTAGCAGCGTAGCGGGAGAACTAAACACCGGGGAGCTGTTTTTT.

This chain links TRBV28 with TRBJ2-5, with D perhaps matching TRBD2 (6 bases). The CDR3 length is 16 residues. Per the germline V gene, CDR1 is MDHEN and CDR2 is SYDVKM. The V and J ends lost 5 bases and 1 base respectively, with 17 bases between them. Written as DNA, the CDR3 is TGTGCCAGCAGTCACTCTGACCGGGACTTCCAAGAGACCCAGTACTTC. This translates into CASSHSDRDFQETQYF.

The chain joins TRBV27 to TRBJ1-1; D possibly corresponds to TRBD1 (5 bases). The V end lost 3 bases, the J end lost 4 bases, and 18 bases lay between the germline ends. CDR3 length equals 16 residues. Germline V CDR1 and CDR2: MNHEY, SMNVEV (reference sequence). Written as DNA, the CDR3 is TGTGCCAGCAGTTTCTTTGATAGGAAGGGGCGCACTGAAGCTTTCTTT. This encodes CASSFFDRKGRTEAFF.

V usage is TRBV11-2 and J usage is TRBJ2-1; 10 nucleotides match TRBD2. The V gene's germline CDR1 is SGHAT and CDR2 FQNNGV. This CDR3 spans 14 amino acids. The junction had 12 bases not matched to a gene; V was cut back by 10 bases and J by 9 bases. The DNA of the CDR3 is TGTGCCACTAATGAGTGGCTAGCGGGAGCTGAGCAGTTCTTC. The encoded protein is CATNEWLAGAEQFF.

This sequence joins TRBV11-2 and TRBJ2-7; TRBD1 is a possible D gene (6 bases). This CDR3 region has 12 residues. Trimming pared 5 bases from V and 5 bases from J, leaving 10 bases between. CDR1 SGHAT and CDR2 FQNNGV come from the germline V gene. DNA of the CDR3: TGTGCCAGCAGCGAACAGGGAAACGAGCAGTACTTC. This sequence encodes CASSEQGNEQYF. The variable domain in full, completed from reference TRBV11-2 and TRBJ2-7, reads EAGVAQSPRYKIIEKRQSVAFWCNPISGHATLYWYQQILGQGPKLLIQFQNNGVVDDSQLPKDRFSAERLKGVDSTLKIQPAKLEDSAVYLCASSEQGNEQYFGPGTRLTVT.